This entry lists 6 T cell receptor beta chains sequenced from one sample in a study of Graves' ophthalmopathy and Graves' hyperthyroidism. CDR3 regions of TCR beta were amplified from RNA transcripts. RT-PCR was first run with HTBI primers, then multiplex PCR in a second round. TCRdb independently ran MiXCR on the multiplex PCR reads; one entry per CDR3 protein. The repertoire includes more than 1,000,000 distinct CDR3 sequences, less than 45% of them detected once, and 11% sits in the top ten. Specimen: peripheral blood or thyroid tissue (not recorded which). The receptors originated from an adult man with Graves' hyperthyroidism.

This clonotype was recorded at least ten times. V and J are TRBV20-1 and TRBJ2-5, with 7 bases aligning to TRBD1. V trimming: 2 bases; J trimming: 5 bases; junction bases outside the gene matches: 14. The CDR3 sequence is 16 residues long. CDR1 and CDR2 (germline): DFQATT, SNEGSKA (reference sequence). CDR3 sequence (DNA): TGCAGTGCTAGACCTAAGAGGAGACAGGGACGCGAGACCCAGTACTTC. It encodes CSARPKRRQGRETQYF.

With regard to this clonotype: Mismatch with germline at one junction end may stem from a read error. J is TRBJ1-2 and V is TRBV12-3 or TRBV12-4, with D unclear. This CDR3 region has 13 residues. The CDR3 DNA reads TGTGCCGGCAGCCTAGGTTCTTTCTATGGCTACACCTTC. Translation gives CAGSLGSFYGYTF.

A note on this clonotype: This may stem from a read error, because a much larger clone lies one nucleotide away. The chain has TRBV6-5 and TRBJ1-5, with 7 bases identical to TRBD1. Germline CDR1 reads MNHEY; CDR2 reads SVGAGI. The J segment lost 0 bases and the V segment lost 6 bases, leaving 5 bases of the junction unmatched. The CDR3 has 15 amino acids. The CDR3: CASSVRQGSNQPQHF. The CDR3 DNA follows: TGTGCCAGCAGCGTTCGACAGGGTAGCAATCAGCCCCAGCATTTT.

This clonotype was counted at least ten times. This CDR3 reads CASSAPGTVYEQYF. CDR3 nucleotides: TGTGCCAGCAGCGCACCCGGGACAGTCTACGAGCAGTACTTC. V gene TRBV7-9 combines with J gene TRBJ2-7, with TRBD1 matching over 7 bases. Germline V lookup: CDR1 SEHNR, CDR2 FQNEAQ (reference sequence). The ends lost 5 bases at V and 3 bases at J; junction bases unmatched: 7. This CDR3 contains 14 residues.

In this sample, this clonotype turned up once. The chain uses TRBV2 and TRBJ2-2, with a tentative D call TRBD1 (5 bases). CDR1 is SNHLY, CDR2 FYNNEI, per germline. Trimming cost V 10 bases and J 2 bases, with 17 bases left between them. The CDR3 has 15 amino acids. The CDR3 sequence is CAKAPGQGNTGELFF. The CDR3 DNA reads as TGTGCCAAAGCCCCGGGTCAGGGAAACACCGGGGAGCTGTTTTTT.

The sample holds many counts of this clonotype. The chain is built from TRBV19 and TRBJ1-3; D is perhaps TRBD1 (6 bases). This CDR3 is built from 16 residues. Trimming removed 5 bases at V and 2 bases at J, with 16 bases between. CDR1 and CDR2 (germline): LNHDA, SQIVND (reference sequence). CDR3 nucleotide sequence: TGTGCCAGTAGTCCAGGGGCGCCGCGGGCTGGAAACACCATATATTTT. This codes for CASSPGAPRAGNTIYF.